Below are 18 T cell receptor beta chains sequenced from a single sample in a study of T cells in Graves' hyperthyroidism and ophthalmopathy. TCR beta CDR3 sequences were amplified from RNA transcripts. With the HTBI primer set, the TCR CDR3 went through a first round of RT-PCR. TCRdb processed the multiplex PCR reads anew with MiXCR; each CDR3 protein has one entry. In the table there are fewer than 800,000 distinct CDR3 sequences, around 15% of which are singletons. The material sequenced was blood. The receptors were sampled from a man aged 18 to 29 with Graves' hyperthyroidism.

This clonotype was found many times. CDR3 nucleotide sequence: TGCGCCAGCAGCCAAGGGGACAGAGCCCAAGAGACCCAGTACTTC. Its protein is CASSQGDRAQETQYF. J is TRBJ2-5 and V is TRBV4-1, with 7 bases aligning to TRBD1. This CDR3 has 15 amino acids. Germline values: CDR1 MGHRA, CDR2 YSYEKL. V shed 1 base and J 1 base; nucleotides not matched to a gene: 3.

Many counts were recorded for this clonotype. This chain connects TRBV20-1 to TRBJ2-7; TRBD2 aligns across 11 bases. The germline V gene encodes CDR1 DFQATT and CDR2 SNEGSKA (reference sequence). The CDR3 loop spans 19 amino acids. V shed 0 bases and J 2 bases; nucleotides not matched to a gene: 15. The CDR3 loop is CSARDPGLAGPTRAYEQYF. The DNA of the CDR3 is TGCAGTGCTAGAGATCCTGGACTAGCGGGTCCTACCCGAGCCTACGAGCAGTACTTC.

This clonotype was observed a handful of times. This CDR3 reads CASRVGRSQETQYF. DNA for the CDR3: TGTGCCAGCAGAGTTGGACGGTCACAAGAGACCCAGTACTTC. V usage is TRBV6-1 and J usage is TRBJ2-5; D call uncertain. Germline CDR1 is MNHNS and CDR2 is SASEGT. The V and J ends lost 6 bases and 2 bases respectively, with 13 bases between them. CDR3 length: 14 residues.

This clonotype has ten or more counts. V and J are TRBV11-1 and TRBJ2-2; 8 bases line up with TRBD1. This CDR3 contains 19 residues. With 5 bases clipped from V and 5 bases from J, the junction kept 19 bases outside the gene matches. Germline V gene data show CDR1 as SGHAT and CDR2 as FQDESV (reference sequence). In DNA form, the CDR3 reads TGTGCCAGCAGCCGTTGGATTTTAACGGGGACAGGAGAGACCGGGGAGCTGTTTTTT. Translation gives CASSRWILTGTGETGELFF.

This clonotype was recorded a few times. The chain combines TRBV4-3 with TRBJ1-5; TRBD1 aligns across 8 bases. Germline V lookup: CDR1 LGHNA, CDR2 YSLEER. This CDR3 is built from 18 residues. Losses at the gene ends were 1 base for V and 7 bases for J; bases not matched to a gene: 15. The CDR3 DNA reads TGCGCCAGCAGCCAAGGCTGGGGCAGGGGGCGCACAGGCCAGCCCCAGCATTTT. Translation gives CASSQGWGRGRTGQPQHF.

The sample holds many counts of this clonotype. The chain recombines TRBV18 with TRBJ2-1; D gene uncertain. Per the germline V gene, CDR1 is KGHSH and CDR2 is LQKENI. Trimming pared 5 bases from V and 9 bases from J, leaving 8 bases between. CDR3 length: 11 amino acids. CDR3 sequence reads: CASSKIGEQFF. CDR3 sequence (DNA): TGTGCCAGCTCAAAAATCGGTGAGCAGTTCTTC.

This clonotype was picked up a small number of times. The rearrangement joins TRBV6-2 or TRBV6-3 to TRBJ1-6, with 9 bases aligning to TRBD1. Germline-derived CDR1 and CDR2 are MNHEY and SVGEGT. After removal of 5 bases from V and 10 bases from J, the junction contained 6 bases not matched to a gene. The CDR3 runs to 14 residues. DNA of the CDR3: TGTGCCAGCAGTGACAGGGGGGTTAGGTCACCCCTCCACTTT. Encoded protein: CASSDRGVRSPLHF.

This clonotype was observed a few times. The chain employs TRBV20-1 and TRBJ2-5; 9 nucleotides agree with TRBD2. Per germline, CDR1 DFQATT and CDR2 SNEGSKA (reference sequence). V lost 3 bases, J lost 5 bases, and 16 bases stayed unmatched. The CDR3 has 17 residues. Here the CDR3 reads CSASKVAGGRAMETQYF. In DNA form, the CDR3 reads TGCAGTGCTAGTAAGGTTGCGGGCGGGAGGGCCATGGAGACCCAGTACTTC.

There are many counts of this clonotype. V usage is TRBV20-1 and J usage is TRBJ2-7; 7 bases match TRBD2. CDR3 length: 12 residues. Germline values: CDR1 DFQATT, CDR2 SNEGSKA (reference sequence). Trimming took 1 base from V and 3 from J; bases not matched to a gene: 0. In nucleotides, the CDR3 is TGCAGTGCTAGAGGCGGGGGCTACGAGCAGTACTTC. Protein sequence: CSARGGGYEQYF.

This clonotype turned up a few times. This chain joins TRBV11-2 and TRBJ2-2, with 7 bases identical to TRBD2. CDR3 length equals 16 residues. V lost 3 bases, J lost 4 bases, and 8 bases stayed unmatched. The germline gives CDR1 SGHAT, CDR2 FQNNGV. In DNA form, the CDR3 reads TGTGCCAGCAGCTTGCGGCTAGCGGACGTCACCGGGGAGCTGTTTTTT. Amino acids: CASSLRLADVTGELFF. Using reference TRBV11-2 and TRBJ2-2 for the parts outside the CDR3, the full variable domain is EAGVAQSPRYKIIEKRQSVAFWCNPISGHATLYWYQQILGQGPKLLIQFQNNGVVDDSQLPKDRFSAERLKGVDSTLKIQPAKLEDSAVYLCASSLRLADVTGELFFGEGSRLTVL.

The J gene is TRBJ2-2, the V gene TRBV7-6; D uncertain. V lost 4 bases and J lost 11, with 20 bases in between. Germline V CDR1 and CDR2: SGHVS, FNYEAQ. The CDR3 loop spans 15 amino acids. The CDR3 loop is CASSSRFLGQRELFF. DNA of the CDR3: TGTGCCAGCAGCTCACGGTTTTTGGGCCAGAGAGAGCTGTTTTTT.

This clonotype has ten or more counts. The CDR3 is CSANPLAGINNEQFF. For the CDR3, the DNA is TGCAGTGCTAACCCCCTAGCGGGTATTAACAATGAGCAGTTCTTC. The chain joins TRBV20-1 to TRBJ2-1, with TRBD2 matching over 8 bases. This CDR3 has 15 residues. J was trimmed by 5 bases and V by 4 bases; bases with no gene match: 10. Germline V gene data show CDR1 as DFQATT and CDR2 as SNEGSKA (reference sequence).

In its sample, this clonotype was seen many times. The V gene is TRBV29-1, the J gene TRBJ2-5, with 12 bases matching TRBD2. The CDR3 runs 13 residues. With 7 bases clipped from V and 7 bases from J, the junction kept 7 bases outside the gene matches. Per germline, CDR1 SQVTM and CDR2 ANQGSEA. CDR3 in DNA: TGCAGCGAAACTAGCGGGAGGTCGCCGACCCAGTACTTC. Translation: CSETSGRSPTQYF.

As concerns this clonotype: A read error may explain this, as a much larger clone is one base away. The chain recombines TRBV30 with TRBJ1-1; D gene uncertain. This CDR3 comprises 13 residues. Trimming removed 4 bases from V and 7 bases from J, with 16 bases in between. Germline CDR1 GTSNPN, CDR2 SVGIG (reference sequence). CDR3 nucleotide sequence: TGTGCCTGGAACGGAGGGAGAGACAATGAAGCTTTCTTT. Translated, it gives CAWNGGRDNEAFF.

J is TRBJ1-2 and V is TRBV20-1, with a tentative D call TRBD1 (5 bases). CDR1 and CDR2 from the germline V gene are DFQATT and SNEGSKA (reference sequence). Between the trimmed V and J ends, which lost 5 bases and 5 bases, there was a span of 21 bases. This CDR3 spans 15 amino acids. The chain's CDR3 is CSALSWDGLSYGYTF. CDR3 sequence (DNA): TGCAGTGCTCTTTCCTGGGACGGACTTTCTTATGGCTACACCTTC.

The V gene is TRBV19, the J gene TRBJ2-1; D assignment may be TRBD1 or TRBD2 (5 bases each). Germline V gene lookup returns CDR1 LNHDA and CDR2 SQIVND (reference sequence). The CDR3 sequence is 14 residues long. The V end lost 4 bases, the J end lost 4 bases, and 11 bases lay between the germline ends. The CDR3 DNA reads as TGTGCCAGTAGTAAGGGGACCAGTTACAATGAGCAGTTCTTC. This sequence encodes CASSKGTSYNEQFF.

This clonotype was counted ten times or more. The V call is TRBV2, the J call TRBJ1-5; D possibly corresponds to TRBD1 (5 bases). Germline V lookup: CDR1 SNHLY, CDR2 FYNNEI. CDR3 length: 15 residues. Trimming cost V 2 bases and J 5 bases, with 13 bases left between them. CDR3 DNA: TGTGCCAGCAGTGAATGGGACGGGGTGGATCAGCCCCAGCATTTT. Translating gives CASSEWDGVDQPQHF.

This clonotype was observed at least ten times. The chain has TRBV12-3 or TRBV12-4 and TRBJ2-1, with 11 nucleotides matching TRBD2. Germline trimming cut 7 bases from V and 4 bases from J; bases unmatched to any gene: 3. This CDR3 has 14 residues. The CDR3 reads CASTWTSGYNEQFF. The CDR3 region has the DNA TGTGCCAGCACCTGGACTAGCGGGTACAATGAGCAGTTCTTC.